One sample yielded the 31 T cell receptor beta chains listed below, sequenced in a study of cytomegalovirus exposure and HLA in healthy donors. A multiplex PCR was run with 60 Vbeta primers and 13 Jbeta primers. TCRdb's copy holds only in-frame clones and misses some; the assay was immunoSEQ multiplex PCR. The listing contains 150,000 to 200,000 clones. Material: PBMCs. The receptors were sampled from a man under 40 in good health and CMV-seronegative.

The CDR3 spells CASSVASGRAYNEQFF. CDR3 DNA sequence: TGTGCCAGCAGCGTAGCTAGCGGGAGGGCCTACAATGAGCAGTTCTTC. The chain links TRBV9 to TRBJ2-1, with TRBD2 matching 12 bases. With V trimmed by 0 bases and J by 2 bases, 0 bases remained unmatched. Germline V gives CDR1 SGDLS, CDR2 YYNGEE. The CDR3 length is 16 residues.

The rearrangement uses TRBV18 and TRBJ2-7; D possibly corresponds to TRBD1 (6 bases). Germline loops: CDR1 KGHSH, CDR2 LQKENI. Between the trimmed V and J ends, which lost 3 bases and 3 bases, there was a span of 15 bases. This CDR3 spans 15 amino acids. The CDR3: CASSPRQEAVYEQYF. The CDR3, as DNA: TGTGCCAGCTCACCTCGACAGGAAGCCGTCTACGAGCAGTACTTC.

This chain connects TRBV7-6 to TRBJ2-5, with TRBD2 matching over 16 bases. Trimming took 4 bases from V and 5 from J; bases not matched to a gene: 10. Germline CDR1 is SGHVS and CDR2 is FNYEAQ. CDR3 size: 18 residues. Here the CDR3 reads CASSSQGLAGGREETQYF. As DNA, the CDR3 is TGTGCCAGCAGCTCCCAGGGACTAGCGGGAGGGCGGGAGGAGACCCAGTACTTC.

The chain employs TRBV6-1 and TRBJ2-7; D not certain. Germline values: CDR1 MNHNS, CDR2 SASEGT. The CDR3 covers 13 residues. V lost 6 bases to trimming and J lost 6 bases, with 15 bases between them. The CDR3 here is CASRLVTGVEQYF. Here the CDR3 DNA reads TGTGCCAGCAGGTTGGTGACCGGAGTCGAGCAGTACTTC.

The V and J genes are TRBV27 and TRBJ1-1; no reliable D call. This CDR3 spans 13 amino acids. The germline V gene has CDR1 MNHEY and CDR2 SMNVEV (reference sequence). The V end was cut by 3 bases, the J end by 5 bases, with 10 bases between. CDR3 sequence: CASSFGYGTEAFF. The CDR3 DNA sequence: TGTGCCAGCAGTTTTGGGTACGGGACTGAAGCTTTCTTT.

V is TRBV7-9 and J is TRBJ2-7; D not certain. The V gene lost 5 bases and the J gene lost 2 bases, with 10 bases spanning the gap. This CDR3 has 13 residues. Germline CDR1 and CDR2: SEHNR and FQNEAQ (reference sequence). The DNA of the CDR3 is TGTGCCAGCAGCCGACCTAGGACCTACGAGCAGTACTTC. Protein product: CASSRPRTYEQYF. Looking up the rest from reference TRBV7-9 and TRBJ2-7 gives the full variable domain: DTGVSQNPRHKITKRGQNVTFRCDPISEHNRLYWYRQTLGQGPEFLTYFQNEAQLEKSRLLSDRFSAERPKGSFSTLEIQRTEQGDSAMYLCASSRPRTYEQYFGPGTRLTVT.

The CDR3 loop reads CASRLLAGVGTDTQYF. The CDR3 region has the DNA TGTGCCAGCAGGCTACTAGCGGGGGTGGGCACAGATACGCAGTATTTT. The chain uses TRBV28 and TRBJ2-3; 11 bases line up with TRBD2. This CDR3 contains 16 residues. Germline CDR1 and CDR2: MDHEN and SYDVKM. The J segment lost 1 base and the V segment lost 6 bases, leaving 6 bases of the junction unmatched. Drawing the rest from reference TRBV28 and TRBJ2-3, the complete variable domain is DVKVTQSSRYLVKRTGEKVFLECVQDMDHENMFWYRQDPGLGLRLIYFSYDVKMKEKGDIPEGYSVSREKKERFSLILESASTNQTSMYLCASRLLAGVGTDTQYFGPGTRLTVL.

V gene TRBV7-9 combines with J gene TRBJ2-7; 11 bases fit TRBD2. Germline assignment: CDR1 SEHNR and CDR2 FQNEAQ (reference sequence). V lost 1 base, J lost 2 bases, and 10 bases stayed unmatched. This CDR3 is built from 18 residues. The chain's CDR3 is CASSLVTGLAGNAYEQYF. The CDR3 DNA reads TGTGCCAGCAGCTTAGTTACCGGACTAGCGGGTAATGCCTACGAGCAGTACTTC.

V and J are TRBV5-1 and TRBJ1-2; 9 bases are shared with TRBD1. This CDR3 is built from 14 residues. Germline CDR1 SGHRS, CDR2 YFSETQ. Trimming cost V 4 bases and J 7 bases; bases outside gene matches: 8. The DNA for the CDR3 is TGCGCCAGCAGCCAGGACAGGGGATCACTTGGCTACACCTTC. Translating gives CASSQDRGSLGYTF.

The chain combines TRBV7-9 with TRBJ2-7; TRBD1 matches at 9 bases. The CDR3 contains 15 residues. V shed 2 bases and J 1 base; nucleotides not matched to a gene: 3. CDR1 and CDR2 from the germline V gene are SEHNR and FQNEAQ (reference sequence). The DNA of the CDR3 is TGTGCCAGCAGCTTATTAGGGACAGGGTCCTACGAGCAGTACTTC. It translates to CASSLLGTGSYEQYF.

This chain's CDR3 is CASSLGTSGAYEQYF. CDR3 DNA sequence: TGTGCCAGCAGCTTAGGGACTAGCGGGGCCTACGAGCAGTACTTC. This chain joins TRBV5-4 and TRBJ2-7, with 13 bases matching TRBD2. CDR1 SGHNT and CDR2 YYREEE come from the germline V gene (reference sequence). The V segment lost 2 bases and the J segment 2 bases; nucleotides outside the gene matches: 1. There are 15 residues in the CDR3.

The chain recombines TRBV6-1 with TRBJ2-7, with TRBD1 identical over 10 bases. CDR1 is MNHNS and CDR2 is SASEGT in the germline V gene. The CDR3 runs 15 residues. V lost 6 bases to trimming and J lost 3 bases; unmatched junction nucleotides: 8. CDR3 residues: CASSPGQGNFYEQYF. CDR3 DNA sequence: TGTGCCAGCAGCCCGGGACAGGGGAATTTCTACGAGCAGTACTTC.

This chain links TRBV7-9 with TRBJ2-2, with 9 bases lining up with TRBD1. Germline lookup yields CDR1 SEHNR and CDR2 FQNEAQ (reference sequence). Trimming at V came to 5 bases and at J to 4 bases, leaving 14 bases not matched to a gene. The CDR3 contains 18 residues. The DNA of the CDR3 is TGTGCCAGCAGCGTTCGAAACTTGGGGACAGGGCCCACCGGGGAGCTGTTTTTT. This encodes CASSVRNLGTGPTGELFF.

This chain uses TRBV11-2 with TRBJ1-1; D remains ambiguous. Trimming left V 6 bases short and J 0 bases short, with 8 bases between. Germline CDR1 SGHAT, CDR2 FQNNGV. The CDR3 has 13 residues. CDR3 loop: CASRPTVNTEAFF. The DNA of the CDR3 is TGTGCCAGCAGGCCTACAGTGAACACTGAAGCTTTCTTT. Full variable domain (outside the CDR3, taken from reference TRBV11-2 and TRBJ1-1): EAGVAQSPRYKIIEKRQSVAFWCNPISGHATLYWYQQILGQGPKLLIQFQNNGVVDDSQLPKDRFSAERLKGVDSTLKIQPAKLEDSAVYLCASRPTVNTEAFFGQGTRLTVV.

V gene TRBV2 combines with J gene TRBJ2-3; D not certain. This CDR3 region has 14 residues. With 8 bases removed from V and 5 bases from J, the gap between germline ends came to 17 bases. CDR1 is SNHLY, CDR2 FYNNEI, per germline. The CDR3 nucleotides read TGTGCCAGCTCTTTTACCAGCGCCGGAGATACGCAGTATTTT. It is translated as CASSFTSAGDTQYF. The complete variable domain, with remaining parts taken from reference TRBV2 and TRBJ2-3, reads EPEVTQTPSHQVTQMGQEVILRCVPISNHLYFYWYRQILGQKVEFLVSFYNNEISEKSEIFDDQFSVERPDGSNFTLKIRSTKLEDSAMYFCASSFTSAGDTQYFGPGTRLTVL.

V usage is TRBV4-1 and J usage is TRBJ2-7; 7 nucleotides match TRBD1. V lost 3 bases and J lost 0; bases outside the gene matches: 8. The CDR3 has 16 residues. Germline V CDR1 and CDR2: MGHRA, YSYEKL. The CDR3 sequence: CASSQGTDLISYEQYF. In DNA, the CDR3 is TGCGCCAGCAGCCAGGGGACAGATTTAATCTCCTACGAGCAGTACTTC.

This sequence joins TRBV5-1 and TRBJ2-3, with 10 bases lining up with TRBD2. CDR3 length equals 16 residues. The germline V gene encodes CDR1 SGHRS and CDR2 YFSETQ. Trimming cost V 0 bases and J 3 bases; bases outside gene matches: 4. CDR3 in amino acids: CASSLVASGSTDTQYF. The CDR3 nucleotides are TGCGCCAGCAGCTTGGTTGCTAGCGGGAGTACAGATACGCAGTATTTT.

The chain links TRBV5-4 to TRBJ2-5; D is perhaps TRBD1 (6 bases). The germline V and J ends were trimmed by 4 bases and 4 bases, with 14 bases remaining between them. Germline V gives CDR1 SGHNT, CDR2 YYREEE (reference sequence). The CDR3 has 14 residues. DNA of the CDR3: TGTGCCAGCAGCAGGTTGGGGGCTGGAGAGACCCAGTACTTC. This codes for CASSRLGAGETQYF. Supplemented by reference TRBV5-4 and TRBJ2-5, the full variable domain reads ETGVTQSPTHLIKTRGQQVTLRCSSQSGHNTVSWYQQALGQGPQFIFQYYREEENGRGNFPPRFSGLQFPNYSSELNVNALELDDSALYLCASSRLGAGETQYFGPGTRLLVL.

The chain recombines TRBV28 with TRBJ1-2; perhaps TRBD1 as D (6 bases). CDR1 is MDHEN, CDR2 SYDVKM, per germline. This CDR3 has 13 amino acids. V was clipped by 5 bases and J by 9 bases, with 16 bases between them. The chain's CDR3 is CASSLKRGLSYTF. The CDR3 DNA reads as TGTGCCAGCAGTCTCAAAAGGGGGTTGAGCTACACCTTC.

The CDR3 region is CASSFARAYEQYF. The CDR3, as DNA: TGTGCCAGCAGCTTTGCCAGGGCCTACGAGCAGTACTTC. The chain links TRBV7-2 to TRBJ2-7, with a weak D call TRBD1 (5 bases). Germline CDR1 reads SGHTA; CDR2 reads FQGNSA. The CDR3 sequence is 13 residues long. V shed 3 bases and J shed 2 bases, with 8 bases lying between them. Complete variable domain (other parts from reference TRBV7-2 and TRBJ2-7): GAGVSQSPSNKVTEKGKDVELRCDPISGHTALYWYRQSLGQGLEFLIYFQGNSAPDKSGLPSDRFSAERTGGSVSTLTIQRTQQEDSAVYLCASSFARAYEQYFGPGTRLTVT.

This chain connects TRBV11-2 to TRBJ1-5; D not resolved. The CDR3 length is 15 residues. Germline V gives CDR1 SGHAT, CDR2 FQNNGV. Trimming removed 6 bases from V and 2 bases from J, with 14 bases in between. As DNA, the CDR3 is TGTGCCAGCAGTATGGGAGTATATGGCAATCAGCCCCAGCATTTT. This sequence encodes CASSMGVYGNQPQHF.

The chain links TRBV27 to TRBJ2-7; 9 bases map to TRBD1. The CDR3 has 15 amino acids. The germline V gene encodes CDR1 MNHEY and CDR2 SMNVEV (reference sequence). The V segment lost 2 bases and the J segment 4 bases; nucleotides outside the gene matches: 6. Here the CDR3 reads CASSLRATGGYEQYF. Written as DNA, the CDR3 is TGTGCCAGCAGTTTACGAGCGACAGGGGGATACGAGCAGTACTTC.

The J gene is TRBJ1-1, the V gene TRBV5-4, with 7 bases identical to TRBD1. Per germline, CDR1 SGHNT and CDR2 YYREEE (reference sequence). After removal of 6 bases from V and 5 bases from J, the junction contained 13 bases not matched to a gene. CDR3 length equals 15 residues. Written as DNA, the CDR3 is TGTGCCAGCACCACTATGACAGGGTTGGGGACTGAAGCTTTCTTT. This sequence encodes CASTTMTGLGTEAFF.

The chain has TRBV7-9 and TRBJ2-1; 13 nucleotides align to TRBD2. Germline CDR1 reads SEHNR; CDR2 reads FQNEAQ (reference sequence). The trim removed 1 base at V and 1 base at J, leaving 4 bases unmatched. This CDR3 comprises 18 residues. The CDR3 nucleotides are TGTGCCAGCAGCTTAGAACTAGCGGGAGGGCGGTCCTACAATGAGCAGTTCTTC. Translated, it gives CASSLELAGGRSYNEQFF. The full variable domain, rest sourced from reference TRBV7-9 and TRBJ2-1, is DTGVSQNPRHKITKRGQNVTFRCDPISEHNRLYWYRQTLGQGPEFLTYFQNEAQLEKSRLLSDRFSAERPKGSFSTLEIQRTEQGDSAMYLCASSLELAGGRSYNEQFFGPGTRLTVL.

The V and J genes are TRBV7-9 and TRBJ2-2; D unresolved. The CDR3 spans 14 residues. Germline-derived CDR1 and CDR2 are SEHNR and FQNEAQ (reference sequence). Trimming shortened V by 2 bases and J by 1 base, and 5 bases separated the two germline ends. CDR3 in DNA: TGTGCCAGCAGCTTACGAGGGAACACCGGGGAGCTGTTTTTT. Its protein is CASSLRGNTGELFF.

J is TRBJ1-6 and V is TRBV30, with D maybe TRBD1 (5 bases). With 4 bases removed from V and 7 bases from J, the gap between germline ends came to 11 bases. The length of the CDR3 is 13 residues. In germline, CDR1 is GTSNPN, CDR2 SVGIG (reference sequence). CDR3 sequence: CAWMWGRNSPLHF. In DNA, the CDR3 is TGTGCCTGGATGTGGGGGAGGAATTCACCCCTCCACTTT.

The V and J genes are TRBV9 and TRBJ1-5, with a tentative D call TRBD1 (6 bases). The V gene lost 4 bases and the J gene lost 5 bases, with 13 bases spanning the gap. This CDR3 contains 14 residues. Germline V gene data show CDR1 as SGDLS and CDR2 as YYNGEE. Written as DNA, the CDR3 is TGTGCCAGCAGCTCTCGACAGGAGGATCAGCCCCAGCATTTT. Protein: CASSSRQEDQPQHF.

The CDR3 coding sequence is TGTGCCAGCAGCCAATCAAGTCCCTGGGCAGGTGAAAAACTGTTTTTT. It codes for CASSQSSPWAGEKLFF. The V and J genes are TRBV16 and TRBJ1-4; unclear D gene. Germline V CDR1 and CDR2: KGHSY, FQNENV. The CDR3 runs 16 residues. V lost 0 bases to trimming and J lost 7 bases, with 15 bases between them.

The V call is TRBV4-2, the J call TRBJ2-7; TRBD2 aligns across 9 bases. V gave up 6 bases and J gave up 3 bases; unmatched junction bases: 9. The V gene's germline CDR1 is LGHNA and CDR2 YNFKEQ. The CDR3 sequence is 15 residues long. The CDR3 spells CASSTIAGEVYEQYF. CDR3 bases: TGTGCCAGCAGTACAATAGCGGGAGAAGTCTACGAGCAGTACTTC.

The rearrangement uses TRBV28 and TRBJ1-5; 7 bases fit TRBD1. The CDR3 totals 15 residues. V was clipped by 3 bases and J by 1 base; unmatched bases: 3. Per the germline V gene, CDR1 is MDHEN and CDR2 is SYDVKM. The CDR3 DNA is TGTGCCAGCAGTTTCGGACAGGTCAGCAATCAGCCCCAGCATTTT. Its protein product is CASSFGQVSNQPQHF. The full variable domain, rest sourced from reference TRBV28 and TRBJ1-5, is DVKVTQSSRYLVKRTGEKVFLECVQDMDHENMFWYRQDPGLGLRLIYFSYDVKMKEKGDIPEGYSVSREKKERFSLILESASTNQTSMYLCASSFGQVSNQPQHFGDGTRLSIL.

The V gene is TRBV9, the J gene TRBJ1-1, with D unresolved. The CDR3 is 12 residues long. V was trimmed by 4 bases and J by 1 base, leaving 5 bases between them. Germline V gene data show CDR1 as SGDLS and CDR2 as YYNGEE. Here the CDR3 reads CASSKQNTEAFF. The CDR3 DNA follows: TGTGCCAGCAGCAAACAGAACACTGAAGCTTTCTTT.